The entry that follows covers one T cell receptor beta chain sequence. The sample holds many counts of this clonotype. This clone's antigen is unknown. No base quality information exists; no much larger clone differs at one position. This sample was included in a study of T cells in Graves' hyperthyroidism and ophthalmopathy (dated by TCRdb to between 2018 and 2020). As for the study more broadly: Peripheral blood samples were taken at the time of initial diagnosis, prior to any treatment. Whether ophthalmopathy could be predicted prospectively was tested in an independent validation cohort made up of approximately 19 hyperthyroidism patients plus 17 patients who later progressed to ophthalmopathy. According to the paper, TCR Vbeta CDR3 sequencing was carried out on over 130 peripheral blood samples, which came from 40 to 45 ophthalmopathy, around 75 hyperthyroidism and approximately 17 progressor patients. After blood sampling, hyperthyroidism patients were treated with methimazole at a starting dose of 30 mg daily, and ophthalmopathy patients were treated with high-dose intravenous methylprednisolone. To identify TCR V-J signatures that set the groups apart, the researchers used a discovery cohort of about a hundred patients, made up of 40 to 45 with Graves' ophthalmopathy and 57 with stable Graves' hyperthyroidism. In addition, the study compared T-cell repertoires in thyroid tissue and in blood from over 5 Graves' hyperthyroidism patients. The 100 discovery patients were randomly split 7:3 into training and test sets. The paper's findings and limits, for the study overall: No statistical method was used to set the sample size in advance, and investigators knew the group allocation. A model built on a 13 V-J signature distinguished ophthalmopathy from stable hyperthyroidism, reaching approximately 89% sensitivity and about 81% specificity in cross-validation and 80%/75% in testing. In validation, the model predicted progression to ophthalmopathy a median of around 6.5 months before onset, with roughly 70% sensitivity and roughly 79% specificity. Most expanded thyroid clonotypes (frequency above 0.001) were also found in blood, which suggests that blood repertoires may mirror thyroid immune responses.

The CDR3 measures 15 amino acids from cysteine to phenylalanine. Only the CDR3 part of the read is kept: 45 bases, read in frame from the first base. Relative to germline, V is 7 bases shorter and J is 3 bases shorter, with 16 bases between their ends. Amplification of TCR beta CDR3 regions was carried out from RNA transcripts. The first round of RT-PCR for the TCR CDR3 was performed with the HTBI primer set and the Qiagen OneStep RT-PCR kit. The libraries were constructed in a second round of multiplex PCR and then size-selected and purified. Paired-end sequencing of the libraries was performed with 100 bp reads on an Illumina HiSeq2000. In the paper's pipeline: SOAPnuke was used to process the raw data, with reads discarded if the reads contained adapters or uncalled bases, had a mean Phred below 15, or lacked an exact constant-primer or identifier match. COPE v1.2.5 was used to merge high-quality paired reads, and clonotypes were defined as unique nucleotide sequences. MiTCR v1.1 was used to align the clonotypes against IMGT TRBV, TRBD and TRBJ reference segments. Analysis was restricted to V-J combinations with a frequency above 0.0001, which covered about 99% of repertoires. A TCS score was defined as the ratio of F50 (clonal expansion) to E x V (chaos), with BLOSUM62-based TCRdist applied between CDR3 peptides within each V-J. Welch's t-statistics and random forest reduced some 510 V-J features to 13, which were used in a naive Bayes classifier (R e1071). Through fastp at Q25 and MiXCR, TCRdb rebuilt clones from the public reads, retaining in-frame beta chains. Every entry covers one CDR3 protein and lists the most common genes and DNA from its rows. The V and J calls, along with clone size, are taken from TCRdb and not from the paper's own processing. The sample table contains some 560,000 distinct CDR3 sequences; only one count was recorded for about 15% of them. Of the sample, about 7% is held by the ten largest clones.

Stable Graves' hyperthyroidism was defined as no progression to ophthalmopathy during 18 months of follow-up. Hyperthyroidism patients were aged 18 to 65 years and newly diagnosed, with disease duration of less than 2 months. The study excluded patients with uncontrolled infections, other autoimmune diseases, pregnancy or lactation. Diagnoses were based on clinical symptoms, serum thyroxine and TRAb, thyroid ultrasound and orbital computed tomography. Ficoll-Paque density gradient centrifugation was used to isolate PBMCs from 9.5 to 10 ml of fresh peripheral blood. Total RNA was extracted using Trizol reagent, and RNA quality was assessed on an Agilent 2100 Bioanalyzer.

Sequencing was performed on blood. The rearranged chain carries TRBV12-3 or TRBV12-4 and TRBJ2-1, with the D segment identity uncertain. This clonotype originated in a woman younger than 45 with Graves' hyperthyroidism. In nucleotides, the sequence is TGTGCCAGCAATTCCGAAAGACTTTACTACAATGAGCAGTTCTTC. This translates into CASNSERLYYNEQFF.